One and the same sample provided the 3 T cell receptor beta chains below, sequenced in a study of blood T cell repertoires in COVID-19. Data came from immunoSEQ multiplex PCR; TCRdb stores just in-frame clones and leaves some out. The sample shows 450,000 or so clones, approximately 90% of them seen only once. Sequencing used peripheral blood. The receptors were gathered from a man aged 18 to 29 with COVID-19, enrolled during active disease.

A note on this clone: This sample includes further DNA sequences coding for the same CDR3. V gene TRBV19 combines with J gene TRBJ2-5, with 10 positions matching TRBD2. The CDR3 runs 16 residues. Germline CDR1 reads LNHDA; CDR2 reads SQIVND (reference sequence). The junction had 11 bases not matched to a gene; V was cut back by 5 bases and J by 5 bases. The CDR3, as DNA: TGTGCCAGTAGTCCCCGGGGAGCGGGGGGGCAGGAGACCCAGTACTTC. Translating gives CASSPRGAGGQETQYF.

As regards this clone: A junction boundary mismatches the germline segment, possibly from a read error. The chain recombines TRBV27 with TRBJ2-7, with TRBD1 identical over 7 bases. The CDR3 extends over 14 amino acids. Germline values: CDR1 MNHEY, CDR2 SMNVEV (reference sequence). CDR3 nucleotide sequence: TGTGCCAGCAGTTCCCGGGACAGAGACTACGAACAGTACTTC. This sequence encodes CASSSRDRDYEQYF.

The CDR3 region has the DNA TGTGCCAGCAGCCAAGAGGCGGGGGCCGATGAAAAACTGTTTTTT. As protein: CASSQEAGADEKLFF. The rearrangement joins TRBV3-1 (or the pseudogene TRBV3-2) to TRBJ1-4; TRBD1 is a possible D gene (6 bases). From germline, CDR1 is LGHDT and CDR2 YNNKEL (reference sequence). CDR3 length: 15 amino acids. The V end lost 0 bases, the J end lost 6 bases, and 11 bases lay between the germline ends.